The clone carrying this T cell receptor beta chain was picked up a small number of times. This sample is drawn from a study of blood T cell repertoires in COVID-19. Study in general: Material from acute and convalescent COVID-19 was sourced from the United States, Italy and Spain. PBMCs, B-cell-depleted T cells, or T cells provided the cDNA or gDNA that made up the material.

The germline gives CDR1 SGHDN, CDR2 FVKESK. CDR3 length: 21 amino acids. V dropped 3 bases and J dropped 0; count of bases not matched to a gene: 17. While infection was still active, Seattle patients were enrolled and then followed longitudinally. Per the original data handling: Amplified reference gene primers provided the basis for estimating nucleated cell counts. Libraries were prepared by immunoSEQ multiplex PCR; TCRdb keeps only in-frame clonotypes and omits some of them. The V and J calls and clone size are taken from that table; D and trimming were inferred from the DNA. This table holds fewer than 200,000 clones, 80% to 90% found once.

The genes are TRBV14 and TRBJ2-1, with 10 nucleotides matching TRBD2. The sequence came from a woman between 40 and 55 years old with COVID-19, enrolled during active disease. What was sequenced was peripheral blood. CDR3 loop: CASSQGRKAGGIESSYNEQFF. CDR3 in DNA: TGTGCCAGCAGCCAGGGACGGAAAGCGGGAGGGATAGAGAGCTCCTACAATGAGCAGTTCTTC.